The 14 T cell receptor beta chains below were found in one sample sequenced in a study of somatic mutations in T cells in chronic GVHD. The protocol was immunoSEQ multiplex PCR, while the TCRdb copy is restricted to in-frame clones and leaves out a portion. This table holds around 13,000 clones, more than 75% found once. The specimen sequenced was Vbeta20-negative CD4+ T cells from blood. The receptors originated from a male patient aged 45-60 years with chronic graft-versus-host disease. T cells may partly derive from the graft donor.

This clone appeared a single time. The chain has TRBV18 and TRBJ2-4; a possible D gene is TRBD2 (6 bases). Trimming removed 5 bases from V and 7 bases from J, with 9 bases in between. The CDR3 runs to 12 residues. The germline V gene has CDR1 KGHSH and CDR2 LQKENI. The CDR3 is CASSGGINIQYF. The CDR3 nucleotides are TGTGCCAGCTCAGGAGGGATCAACATTCAGTACTTC.

This chain connects TRBV6-5 to TRBJ1-5, with a tentative D call TRBD1 (6 bases). Trimming left V 5 bases short and J 7 bases short, with 15 bases between. Germline V gives CDR1 MNHEY, CDR2 SVGAGI. The CDR3 has 14 residues. The CDR3 loop reads CASSEGGLRQPQHF. The CDR3 bases are TGTGCCAGCAGTGAGGGGGGGTTAAGGCAGCCCCAGCATTTT.

This clone was observed a few times. The chain recombines TRBV10-3 with TRBJ2-7, with D maybe TRBD2 (7 bases). CDR3 length: 14 amino acids. In germline, CDR1 is ENHRY, CDR2 SYGVKD. V was cut by 3 bases and J by 5 bases, with 14 bases left in between. The CDR3 coding sequence is TGTGCCATCAGTGATCGGGGGGCGAAGAACGAGCAGTACTTC. This gives the protein CAISDRGAKNEQYF.

The chain uses TRBV4-1 and TRBJ2-1, with D unresolved. The germline V and J ends were trimmed by 3 bases and 8 bases, with 14 bases remaining between them. CDR1 and CDR2 (germline): MGHRA, YSYEKL. The CDR3 runs 14 residues. CDR3 region: CASSQTDTLDEQFF. The CDR3 DNA reads TGCGCCAGCAGCCAGACCGACACCCTCGATGAGCAGTTCTTC.

The chain recombines TRBV10-3 with TRBJ2-1; TRBD2 matches 14 bases. CDR1 is ENHRY, CDR2 SYGVKD, per germline. The CDR3 has 15 residues. J gave up 6 bases and V 4 bases, and 2 bases lay outside the gene matches. The CDR3, as DNA: TGTGCCATCAGTGGGACTAGCGGGGGGCTCAATGAGCAGTTCTTC. Translated, it gives CAISGTSGGLNEQFF.

The chain employs TRBV19 and TRBJ1-4; D uncertain. From germline, CDR1 is LNHDA and CDR2 SQIVND (reference sequence). The V gene lost 8 bases and the J gene lost 4 bases, with 11 bases spanning the gap. The CDR3 length is 13 residues. CDR3 nucleotides: TGTGCCAGTCAAACGAGGGATAATGAAAAACTGTTTTTT. Translating gives CASQTRDNEKLFF.

The V gene is TRBV6-6, the J gene TRBJ1-3; no reliable D call. The germline V and J ends were trimmed by 0 bases and 0 bases, with 9 bases remaining between them. The CDR3 extends over 16 amino acids. CDR1 and CDR2 from the germline V gene are MNHNY and SVGAGI (reference sequence). The CDR3 DNA is TGTGCCAGCAGTTACTCAGAGACAAACTCTGGAAACACCATATATTTT. Its translation is CASSYSETNSGNTIYF.

This chain uses TRBV19 with TRBJ1-2; no firm D call. The CDR3 length is 13 residues. CDR1 and CDR2 (germline): LNHDA, SQIVND (reference sequence). The V gene lost 7 bases and the J gene lost 2 bases, with 11 bases spanning the gap. CDR3 region: CASMRTGNYGYTF. CDR3 bases: TGTGCCAGTATGCGGACGGGGAACTATGGCTACACCTTC.

The rearrangement links TRBV5-6 to TRBJ2-2; possibly TRBD1 for D (5 bases). The length of the CDR3 is 16 residues. Trimming pared 0 bases from V and 3 bases from J, leaving 12 bases between. Germline lookup yields CDR1 SGHDT and CDR2 YYEEEE. The CDR3 nucleotides read TGTGCCAGCAGCTTGGCCCAGGAAGGGGACACCGGGGAGCTGTTTTTT. It codes for CASSLAQEGDTGELFF.

This clone came up a few times. The junction differs from germline at one of its ends, possibly a read error. The chain employs TRBV5-6 and TRBJ1-2; 9 bases map to TRBD1. The CDR3 sequence is 14 residues long. CDR1 and CDR2 (germline): SGHDT, YYEEEE. CDR3 in DNA: TGTGCCAGCAGTTTGGACAGGGGTTTGTGGGGCTACACCTTC. It specifies CASSLDRGLWGYTF.

The chain couples TRBV18 to TRBJ2-7; 8 bases align to TRBD1. This CDR3 has 14 residues. The J segment lost 4 bases and the V segment lost 3 bases, leaving 5 bases of the junction unmatched. Germline values: CDR1 KGHSH, CDR2 LQKENI. Here the CDR3 DNA reads TGTGCCAGCTCACCTGGACAGGGTCAATACGAGCAGTACTTC. Its translation: CASSPGQGQYEQYF.

The chain joins TRBV5-4 to TRBJ2-7; D perhaps matches TRBD2 (7 bases). This CDR3 has 18 residues. Germline V gene lookup returns CDR1 SGHNT and CDR2 YYREEE (reference sequence). V lost 4 bases, J lost 1 base, and 24 bases lay in between. CDR3 nucleotides: TGTGCCAGCAGCGACCCCGTCAACCGCGAGGGGGGGTCCTACGAGCAGTACTTC. Residues: CASSDPVNREGGSYEQYF. The full variable domain, rest sourced from reference TRBV5-4 and TRBJ2-7, is ETGVTQSPTHLIKTRGQQVTLRCSSQSGHNTVSWYQQALGQGPQFIFQYYREEENGRGNFPPRFSGLQFPNYSSELNVNALELDDSALYLCASSDPVNREGGSYEQYFGPGTRLTVT.

The chain uses TRBV27 and TRBJ1-2, with TRBD1 matching 11 bases. The trim removed 5 bases at V and 7 bases at J, leaving 9 bases unmatched. The CDR3 covers 15 residues. Germline-derived CDR1 and CDR2 are MNHEY and SMNVEV (reference sequence). In DNA form, the CDR3 reads TGTGCCAGCAGTCAAACCCGGACAGGGGGCGTTGGCTACACCTTC. It yields the protein CASSQTRTGGVGYTF.

This sequence joins TRBV5-6 and TRBJ1-5; a possible D gene is TRBD1 (5 bases). Looked up from germline, CDR1 is SGHDT and CDR2 is YYEEEE. The CDR3 loop spans 15 amino acids. Trimming removed 0 bases from V and 5 bases from J, with 12 bases in between. CDR3 region: CASSLEGLGDQPQHF. DNA for the CDR3: TGTGCCAGCAGCTTGGAGGGGTTGGGTGATCAGCCCCAGCATTTT.